What follows is one T cell receptor (beta chain) and its context. Method: immunoSEQ multiplex PCR; TCRdb's copy keeps in-frame clones and lacks some. The sample contains 60,000 or so clones, approximately 89% of which appear only once. The source of the sample is a study of OX40 agonist ivuxolimab in advanced cancers. Study as a whole: Head and neck, renal cell, melanoma or hepatocellular carcinoma were the cancers that dose-escalation patients had. It was permissible to have had prior anti-PD-1, anti-PD-L1 or anti-CTLA-4 therapy, and around 40% had some.

The CDR3 totals 15 residues. V shed 6 bases and J 3 bases; nucleotides not matched to a gene: 6. Germline CDR1 and CDR2: MNHEY and SMNVEV (reference sequence). The specimen was CD4+ or CD8+ T cells sorted from blood, collected in a trial of the OX40 agonist ivuxolimab. The clonotype originates from an adult with an advanced solid tumor such as melanoma, head and neck, liver or kidney cancer. V is TRBV27 and J is TRBJ2-5; 11 bases are a match to TRBD1. This chain's CDR3 is CASRKPGQGEETQYF. CDR3 DNA: TGTGCCAGCAGAAAACCGGGACAGGGGGAAGAGACCCAGTACTTC.